The TCR beta chain under discussion was sequenced for a study of T cell repertoires in cytomegalovirus infection. Study-level information: Public TCR beta signature analysis indicated the presence of both CMV infection and matching HLA type.

Trimming cost V 4 bases and J 6 bases; bases outside gene matches: 8. CDR3 length: 15 residues. Germline V gene data show CDR1 as MGHRA and CDR2 as YSYEKL. About this clonotype: Its specificity is unknown.

From the reads, TCRdb called clonotypes with MiXCR, one entry per CDR3 protein. The table has 650,000 to 900,000 distinct CDR3 sequences, 29% seen once; the top ten hold around 13%. Notes on the study in general: CMV-specific TCR beta clonotypes restricted by HLA-C were the ones dominating the ex vivo response.

The sequence was collected from a human donor in good health (CMV status not recorded). Some clones in this sample may be carry-over from other donors' samples. V and J are TRBV4-1 and TRBJ2-1, with 8 nucleotides matching TRBD1. The starting material was cultured CD8+ T cells from PBMCs, obtained from culture after CMV antigen stimulation. The CDR3 bases are TGCGCCAGCAGCCCGACAGGGGACTGGGGCAATGAGCAGTTCTTC. Translated: CASSPTGDWGNEQFF.